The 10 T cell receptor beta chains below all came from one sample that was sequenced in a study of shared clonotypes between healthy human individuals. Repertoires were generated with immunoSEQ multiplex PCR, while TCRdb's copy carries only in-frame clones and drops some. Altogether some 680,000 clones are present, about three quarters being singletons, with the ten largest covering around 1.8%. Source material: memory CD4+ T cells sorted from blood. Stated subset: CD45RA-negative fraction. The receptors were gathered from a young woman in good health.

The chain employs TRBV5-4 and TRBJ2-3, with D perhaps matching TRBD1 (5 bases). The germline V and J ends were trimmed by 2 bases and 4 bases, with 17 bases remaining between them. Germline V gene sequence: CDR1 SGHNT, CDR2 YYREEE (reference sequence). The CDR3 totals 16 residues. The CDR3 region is CASSFIVPQGPDTQYF. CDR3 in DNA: TGTGCCAGCAGCTTTATCGTTCCGCAGGGTCCAGATACGCAGTATTTT.

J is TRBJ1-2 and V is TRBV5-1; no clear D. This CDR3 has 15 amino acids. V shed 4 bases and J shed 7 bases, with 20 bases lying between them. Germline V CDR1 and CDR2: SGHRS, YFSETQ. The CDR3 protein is CASSTGGERASGYTF. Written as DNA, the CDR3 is TGCGCCAGCAGCACCGGCGGGGAAAGGGCTAGTGGCTACACCTTC. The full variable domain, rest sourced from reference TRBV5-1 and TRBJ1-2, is KAGVTQTPRYLIKTRGQQVTLSCSPISGHRSVSWYQQTPGQGLQFLFEYFSETQRNKGNFPGRFSGRQFSNSRSEMNVSTLELGDSALYLCASSTGGERASGYTFGSGTRLTVV.

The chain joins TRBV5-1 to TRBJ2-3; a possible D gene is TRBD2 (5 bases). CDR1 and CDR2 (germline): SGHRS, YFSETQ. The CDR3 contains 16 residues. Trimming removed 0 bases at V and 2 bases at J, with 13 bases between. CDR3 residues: CASSLGGSASTDTQYF. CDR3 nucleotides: TGCGCCAGCAGCTTGGGGGGTAGCGCGTCCACAGATACGCAGTATTTT.

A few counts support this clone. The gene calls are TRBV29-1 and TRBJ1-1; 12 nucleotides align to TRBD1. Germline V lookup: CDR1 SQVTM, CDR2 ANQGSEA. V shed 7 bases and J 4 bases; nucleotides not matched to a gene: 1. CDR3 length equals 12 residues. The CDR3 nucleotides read TGCAGCGGGGGACAGGGGGCCACTGAAGCTTTCTTT. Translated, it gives CSGGQGATEAFF.

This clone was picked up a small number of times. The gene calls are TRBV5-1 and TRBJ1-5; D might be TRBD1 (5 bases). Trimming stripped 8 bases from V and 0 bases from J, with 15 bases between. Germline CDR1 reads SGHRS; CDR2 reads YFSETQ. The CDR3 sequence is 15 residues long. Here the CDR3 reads CARPDTLYSNQPQHF. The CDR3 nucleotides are TGCGCCAGACCGGACACGCTTTATAGCAATCAGCCCCAGCATTTT.

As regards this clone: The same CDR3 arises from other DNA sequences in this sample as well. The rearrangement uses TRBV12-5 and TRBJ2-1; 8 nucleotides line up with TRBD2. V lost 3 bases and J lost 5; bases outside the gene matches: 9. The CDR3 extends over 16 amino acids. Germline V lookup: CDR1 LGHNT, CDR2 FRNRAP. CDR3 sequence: CASGLDALAVDNEQFF. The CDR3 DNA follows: TGTGCTAGTGGTTTAGACGCACTAGCGGTGGACAATGAGCAGTTCTTC.

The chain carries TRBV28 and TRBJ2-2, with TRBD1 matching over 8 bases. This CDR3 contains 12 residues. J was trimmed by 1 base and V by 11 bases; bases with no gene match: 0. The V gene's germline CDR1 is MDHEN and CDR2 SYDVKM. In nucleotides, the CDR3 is TGTGCCGGACAGGGGAACACCGGGGAGCTGTTTTTT. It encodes CAGQGNTGELFF.

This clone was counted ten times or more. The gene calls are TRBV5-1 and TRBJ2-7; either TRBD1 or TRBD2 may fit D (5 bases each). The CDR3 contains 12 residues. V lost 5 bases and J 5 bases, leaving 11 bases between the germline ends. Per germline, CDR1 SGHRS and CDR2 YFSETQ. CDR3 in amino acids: CASRRDGDEQYF. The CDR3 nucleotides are TGCGCCAGCAGACGGGACGGAGACGAGCAGTACTTC.

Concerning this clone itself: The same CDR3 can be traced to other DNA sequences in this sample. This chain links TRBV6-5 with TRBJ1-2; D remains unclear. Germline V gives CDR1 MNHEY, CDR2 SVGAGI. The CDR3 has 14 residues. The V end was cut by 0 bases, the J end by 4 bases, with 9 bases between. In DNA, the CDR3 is TGTGCCAGCAGTTACTCTACGGGAGCCTATGGCTACACCTTC. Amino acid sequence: CASSYSTGAYGYTF.

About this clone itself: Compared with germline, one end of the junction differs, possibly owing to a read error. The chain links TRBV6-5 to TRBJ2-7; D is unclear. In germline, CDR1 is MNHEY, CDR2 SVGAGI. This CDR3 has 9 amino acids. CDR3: CASSYPPHF. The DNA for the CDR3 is TGTGCCAGCAGTTATCCCCCCCACTTC.